A selection of T cell receptor beta chains follows, all from one sample in a study of post-analysis software for immune sequencing data. TCRdb re-called the PCR reads with MiXCR, one entry per CDR3 protein. Seen here are fewer than 900,000 distinct CDR3 sequences, under 60% observed once, and the top ten hold 4.9%. The sample taken for sequencing was blood. These receptors were obtained from a girl under 18 with multiple sclerosis. The CDR3 runs from the conserved cysteine through the conserved F or W. A D gene is named only where the DNA matches it firmly. Clone size is stated in some rows and not others, as once, few, many or a class when expanded.

>TRBJ2-1|-|TRBD2|16|TRBV11-2
CASSLAPSGRVDEQFF
TGTGCCAGCAGCTTAGCCCCTAGCGGGAGAGTCGATGAGCAGTTCTTC
>TRBJ2-4|few|-|15|TRBV19
CASSIDLWAGAIQYF
TGTGCCAGTAGTATAGATCTTTGGGCTGGTGCCATTCAGTACTTC
>TRBJ2-5|-|-|14|TRBV5-5
CASRRYGTRETQYF
TGTGCCAGCAGGCGTTACGGGACGAGAGAGACCCAGTACTTC
>TRBJ2-7|-|TRBD2|15|TRBV7-2
CASSITSGSSYEQYF
TGTGCCAGCAGCATAACTAGCGGGAGCTCCTACGAGCAGTACTTC
>TRBJ2-1|-|TRBD2|15|TRBV19
CASSMHRGRSDEQFF
TGTGCCAGTAGTATGCATCGCGGGAGGTCGGATGAGCAGTTCTTC
>TRBJ2-7|-|-|12|TRBV20-1
CSASPPRGEQYF
TGCAGTGCCTCCCCTCCGCGAGGAGAGCAGTACTTC
>TRBJ2-7|-|-|11|TRBV29-1
CSAGRAYEQYF
TGCAGCGCCGGGCGCGCCTACGAGCAGTACTTC
>TRBJ1-2|-|-|14|TRBV12-3/TRBV12-4
CASSLTGSGYGYTF
TGTGCCAGCAGCCTGACTGGTAGTGGGTATGGCTACACCTTC
>TRBJ2-6|few|-|16|TRBV27
CASSNRQNSGANVLTF
TGTGCCAGCAGTAACCGACAGAACTCTGGGGCCAACGTCCTGACTTTC
>TRBJ1-1|-|TRBD1|14|TRBV29-1
CSATGGQGGREAFF
TGCAGCGCAACTGGAGGACAGGGGGGAAGAGAAGCTTTCTTT
>TRBJ2-1|few|TRBD2|14|TRBV20-1
CGASSGASYNEQFF
TGCGGTGCTTCTAGCGGGGCCTCCTACAATGAGCAGTTCTTC
>TRBJ2-1|few|TRBD2|17|TRBV28
CASSGVAGGPSYNEQFF
TGTGCCAGCAGTGGGGTCGCGGGAGGCCCTTCCTACAATGAGCAGTTCTTC
>TRBJ2-3|-|TRBD2|16|TRBV6-1
CASRAPTSGSTDTQYF
TGTGCCAGCAGAGCCCCGACTAGCGGCAGCACAGATACGCAGTATTTT
>TRBJ2-1|-|-|16|TRBV21-1
CASSRRVGSPYNEQFF
TGTGCCAGCAGCAGGCGGGTGGGCTCCCCCTACAATGAGCAGTTCTTC
>TRBJ2-7|-|-|11|TRBV10-3
CAISEAHEQYF
TGTGCCATCAGTGAAGCCCACGAGCAGTACTTC
>TRBJ2-3|-|-|15|TRBV29-1
CSACPTNPCTDTQYF
TGCAGCGCATGCCCAACGAACCCCTGCACAGATACGCAGTATTTT
>TRBJ1-5|-|-|15|TRBV7-9
CASSLGPEGNQPQHF
TGTGCCAGCAGCTTAGGACCCGAAGGCAATCAGCCCCAGCATTTT
>TRBJ2-1|once|-|16|TRBV5-6
CASSTLIPIPYNEQFF
TGTGCCAGCAGCACCCTGATCCCGATACCATACAATGAGCAGTTCTTC
>TRBJ2-7|-|TRBD1|11|TRBV20-1
CSATGQGVQYF
TGCAGTGCTACGGGACAGGGAGTGCAGTACTTC
>TRBJ2-7|-|-|15|TRBV20-1
CSARSGQSGFYEQYF
TGCAGTGCTAGATCCGGCCAATCGGGATTCTACGAGCAGTACTTC
>TRBJ2-7|-|-|15|TRBV11-2
CASSPRPVFSYEQYF
TGTGCCAGCAGCCCACGACCAGTTTTCTCCTACGAGCAGTACTTC
>TRBJ1-1|-|-|14|TRBV28
CASSSPLDGTEAFF
TGTGCCAGCAGTTCCCCTCTGGATGGCACTGAAGCTTTCTTT
>TRBJ2-1|-|-|12|TRBV20-1
CSASFTGNEQFF
TGCAGTGCTTCTTTCACCGGCAATGAGCAGTTCTTC
>TRBJ1-2|-|TRBD1|12|TRBV6-1
CASSGDRAGYTF
TGTGCCAGCAGTGGGGACAGAGCTGGCTACACCTTC
>TRBJ2-1|-|-|12|TRBV15
CATSRVENEQFF
TGTGCCACCAGCAGAGTAGAAAATGAGCAGTTCTTC
>TRBJ2-4|-|-|12|TRBV6-5
CTSSLGGGEQYF
TGTACCAGCAGTTTAGGAGGGGGGGAGCAGTACTTC
>TRBJ2-6|few|-|16|TRBV6-2/TRBV6-3
CASSFRQAAGANVLTF
TGTGCCAGCAGTTTTAGACAGGCTGCTGGGGCCAACGTCCTGACTTTC
>TRBJ2-5|-|-|15|TRBV28
CASSPPTEPQETQYF
TGTGCCAGCAGTCCACCGACAGAACCCCAAGAGACCCAGTACTTC
>TRBJ2-1|few|TRBD2|16|TRBV7-8
CASSPRRTSSFVEQFF
TGTGCCAGCAGCCCGCGAAGGACTAGCAGTTTCGTCGAGCAGTTCTTC